The 25 T cell receptor beta chains listed next were all sequenced from one sample in a study of blood T cells in healthy people across ages. For the second PCR, which ran for about 7 to 12 cycles, a sample-barcoded 5' primer and a J-beta primer mix were used. MiXCR, run by TCRdb on the 5' RACE reads, gives a single entry per CDR3 protein. The data hold approximately 2,000,000 distinct CDR3 sequences, with approximately 40% observed a single time. The specimen sequenced was blood. The receptors were gathered from a human donor in good health.

The rearrangement uses TRBV5-1 and TRBJ1-2, with a possible D match to TRBD1 (5 bases). This CDR3 region has 14 residues. Germline V CDR1 and CDR2: SGHRS, YFSETQ. The V gene lost 3 bases and the J gene lost 3 bases, with 12 bases spanning the gap. In DNA, the CDR3 is TGCGCCAGCAGCTCGGCAGGGAACCACTATGGCTACACCTTC. Translated: CASSSAGNHYGYTF.

This clonotype was seen only once. The chain is built from TRBV29-1 and TRBJ1-4; 10 bases agree with TRBD1. V gave up 5 bases and J gave up 6 bases; unmatched junction bases: 6. Per germline, CDR1 SQVTM and CDR2 ANQGSEA. CDR3 length: 14 amino acids. The CDR3 region has the DNA TGCAGCGTTCTTACCGGGACAGGGGATGAAAAACTGTTTTTT. It yields the protein CSVLTGTGDEKLFF.

The genes are TRBV6-2 or TRBV6-3 and TRBJ2-7; 7 bases line up with TRBD1. CDR1 and CDR2 (germline): MNHEY, SVGEGT. V lost 4 bases to trimming and J lost 3 bases; unmatched junction nucleotides: 9. This CDR3 contains 15 residues. The CDR3 DNA sequence: TGTGCCAGCAGTTTGCCGGGACAGCAGTTCTACGAGCAGTACTTC. It is translated as CASSLPGQQFYEQYF.

This clonotype was recorded a few times. The CDR3 here is CASSLDIRDGYTF. For the CDR3, the DNA is TGTGCCAGCAGCTTAGATATTAGGGATGGCTACACCTTC. The rearrangement uses TRBV7-9 and TRBJ1-2, with no clear D. CDR3 size: 13 residues. Trimming stripped 1 base from V and 6 bases from J, with 9 bases between. The V gene's germline CDR1 is SEHNR and CDR2 FQNEAQ (reference sequence). The entire variable domain, with the rest obtained from reference TRBV7-9 and TRBJ1-2, is as follows: DTGVSQNPRHKITKRGQNVTFRCDPISEHNRLYWYRQTLGQGPEFLTYFQNEAQLEKSRLLSDRFSAERPKGSFSTLEIQRTEQGDSAMYLCASSLDIRDGYTFGSGTRLTVV.

The V gene is TRBV7-3, the J gene TRBJ2-3; 9 bases align to TRBD2. J gave up 7 bases and V 5 bases, and 13 bases lay outside the gene matches. CDR3 length: 16 amino acids. Germline V lookup: CDR1 SGHTA, CDR2 FQGTGA. The DNA for the CDR3 is TGTGCCAGCAGCCTGGGGGTGGCTAGCGGGGCTTATACGCAGTATTTT. Amino acids: CASSLGVASGAYTQYF.

In this sample, this clonotype turned up a few times. The V gene is TRBV9, the J gene TRBJ2-7; the match to TRBD1 covers 7 bases. Germline V gene data show CDR1 as SGDLS and CDR2 as YYNGEE. The CDR3 contains 15 residues. The ends lost 3 bases at V and 3 bases at J; junction bases unmatched: 9. CDR3 DNA: TGTGCCAGCAGCGCTACAGGGGATACCTACTACGAGCAGTACTTC. Translating it yields CASSATGDTYYEQYF. Complete variable domain (other parts from reference TRBV9 and TRBJ2-7): DSGVTQTPKHLITATGQRVTLRCSPRSGDLSVYWYQQSLDQGLQFLIQYYNGEERAKGNILERFSAQQFPDLHSELNLSSLELGDSALYFCASSATGDTYYEQYFGPGTRLTVT.

With regard to this clonotype: At one end, the junction sequence differs from germline, possibly due to a read error. The V gene is TRBV6-2 or TRBV6-3, the J gene TRBJ2-7; D is ambiguous. Looked up from germline, CDR1 is MNHEY and CDR2 is SVGEGT. The CDR3 contains 14 residues. The CDR3 protein is CVSSPRLDSYEQYF. The CDR3 bases are TGTGTCAGCAGCCCCCGGCTGGACTCCTACGAGCAGTACTTC.

In its sample, this clonotype was seen a few times. The chain has TRBV3-1 and TRBJ2-5, with D perhaps TRBD2 (7 bases). This CDR3 region has 16 residues. Germline V gene data show CDR1 as LGHDT and CDR2 as YNNKEL (reference sequence). V lost 0 bases to trimming and J lost 0 bases, with 11 bases between them. CDR3 DNA: TGTGCCAGCAGCCAAGATAGGGGGGGACACCAAGAGACCCAGTACTTC. This sequence encodes CASSQDRGGHQETQYF.

This clonotype has a single count. V and J are TRBV4-2 and TRBJ1-1; weak D call: TRBD1 (6 bases). CDR3 length: 15 residues. Germline-derived CDR1 and CDR2 are LGHNA and YNFKEQ. Trimming took 8 bases from V and 3 from J, leaving 19 bases between them. CDR3 nucleotide sequence: TGTGCCAGCTCCCTCGACATTTCAGGGGACACTGAAGCTTTCTTT. Its translation: CASSLDISGDTEAFF.

The chain combines TRBV29-1 with TRBJ2-3, with 7 bases identical to TRBD2. V shed 6 bases and J 2 bases; nucleotides not matched to a gene: 5. The CDR3 runs 13 residues. Per the germline V gene, CDR1 is SQVTM and CDR2 is ANQGSEA. The CDR3 spells CSVGGTYTDTQYF. The DNA for the CDR3 is TGCAGCGTGGGGGGGACCTACACAGATACGCAGTATTTT.

This rearrangement joins TRBV7-2 to TRBJ2-1; possibly TRBD1 for D (6 bases). Germline CDR1 is SGHTA and CDR2 is FQGNSA. CDR3 length: 14 amino acids. The V gene lost 6 bases and the J gene lost 2 bases, with 11 bases spanning the gap. The chain's CDR3 is CASRGAITYNEQFF. The CDR3, as DNA: TGTGCCAGCAGGGGGGCAATAACCTACAATGAGCAGTTCTTC.

The chain couples TRBV25-1 to TRBJ2-7, with D hard to call. The germline V and J ends were trimmed by 1 base and 1 base, with 11 bases remaining between them. The CDR3 spans 15 residues. Germline V lookup: CDR1 MGHDK, CDR2 SYGVNS. The CDR3 here is CASSECYDRSYEQYF. The DNA of the CDR3 is TGTGCCAGCAGTGAATGCTACGATCGGTCCTACGAGCAGTACTTC.

As concerns this clonotype: The junction and the germline gene differ at one end; a read error may be behind it. The V and J genes are TRBV2 and TRBJ2-1; 14 positions match TRBD2. The CDR3 contains 18 residues. Germline V CDR1 and CDR2: SNHLY, FYNNEI. The CDR3 DNA reads TGTGCCGGCAGTGAATGGGGGACTAGCGGGGGAGCGTACAATGAGCAGTTCTTC. Translating gives CAGSEWGTSGGAYNEQFF.

This clonotype was seen a handful of times. The chain joins TRBV25-1 to TRBJ2-1; perhaps D is TRBD1 or TRBD2 (6 bases each). The CDR3 covers 13 residues. V dropped 4 bases and J dropped 6 bases, with 10 bases sitting between them. Germline assignment: CDR1 MGHDK and CDR2 SYGVNS. The CDR3 spells CASSVRGLNEQFF. The CDR3 DNA is TGTGCCAGCAGTGTTCGGGGGCTCAATGAGCAGTTCTTC. Together with reference TRBV25-1 and TRBJ2-1, the CDR3 gives the full variable domain: EADIYQTPRYLVIGTGKKITLECSQTMGHDKMYWYQQDPGMELHLIHYSYGVNSTEKGDLSSESTVSRIRTEHFPLTLESARPSHTSQYLCASSVRGLNEQFFGPGTRLTVL.

In this sample, this clonotype turned up a few times. This chain uses TRBV9 with TRBJ2-3, with TRBD2 matching over 13 bases. Germline V gene sequence: CDR1 SGDLS, CDR2 YYNGEE. With 4 bases clipped from V and 11 bases from J, the junction kept 10 bases outside the gene matches. This CDR3 spans 15 amino acids. The CDR3 sequence is CASSPTGTSGGEQYF. DNA of the CDR3: TGTGCCAGCAGCCCCACGGGCACTAGCGGGGGGGAGCAGTATTTT.

V is TRBV15 and J is TRBJ2-3; TRBD2 aligns across 8 bases. Losses at the gene ends were 0 bases for V and 4 bases for J; bases not matched to a gene: 6. This CDR3 is 16 amino acids long. Per the germline V gene, CDR1 is LNHNV and CDR2 is YYDKDF (reference sequence). The CDR3 sequence is CATSRDGGGGADTQYF. The CDR3 coding sequence is TGTGCCACCAGCAGAGACGGGGGGGGCGGTGCAGATACGCAGTATTTT.

This chain uses TRBV30 with TRBJ2-1; D call uncertain. The CDR3 sequence is 12 residues long. V lost 0 bases and J 7 bases, leaving 7 bases between the germline ends. Germline CDR1 and CDR2: GTSNPN and SVGIG (reference sequence). Written as DNA, the CDR3 is TGTGCCTGGAGTGTATCCCAAAATGAGCAGTTCTTC. This gives the protein CAWSVSQNEQFF. The full variable domain, completed using reference TRBV30 and TRBJ2-1, is SQTIHQWPATLVQPVGSPLSLECTVEGTSNPNLYWYRQAAGRGLQLLFYSVGIGQISSEVPQNLSASRPQDRQFILSSKKLLLSDSGFYLCAWSVSQNEQFFGPGTRLTVL.

V usage is TRBV29-1 and J usage is TRBJ2-7; TRBD1 or TRBD2 may be the D gene (5 bases each). The length of the CDR3 is 13 residues. Germline CDR1 SQVTM, CDR2 ANQGSEA. V lost 1 base and J 2 bases, leaving 9 bases between the germline ends. CDR3 nucleotide sequence: TGCAGCGTTGAAGTCAGGGACCCCTACGAGCAGTACTTC. This encodes CSVEVRDPYEQYF.

The genes are TRBV3-1 and TRBJ2-7, with 7 bases aligning to TRBD2. The germline V gene encodes CDR1 LGHDT and CDR2 YNNKEL (reference sequence). CDR3 length equals 17 residues. Unmatched junction bases numbered 11, after V lost 1 base and J lost 2 bases. CDR3 DNA sequence: TGTGCCAGCAGCCAAGGTTGGATGGGAGGGGCTACCTACGAGCAGTACTTC. It translates to CASSQGWMGGATYEQYF.

V is TRBV7-9 and J is TRBJ1-1, with a tentative D call TRBD1 (6 bases). Germline values: CDR1 SEHNR, CDR2 FQNEAQ (reference sequence). This CDR3 has 15 amino acids. V lost 5 bases and J 1 base, leaving 14 bases between the germline ends. CDR3 region: CASSPSSGENTEAFF. CDR3 coding DNA: TGTGCCAGCAGCCCTAGTTCAGGGGAGAACACTGAAGCTTTCTTT.

V is TRBV7-2 and J is TRBJ1-2; D not resolved. Germline V gene sequence: CDR1 SGHTA, CDR2 FQGNSA. The CDR3 has 15 amino acids. V gave up 5 bases and J gave up 0 bases, with 13 bases separating them. The CDR3 spells CASSQLGGSNYGYTF. The CDR3 coding sequence is TGTGCCAGCAGCCAGTTAGGAGGGTCTAACTATGGCTACACCTTC.

The chain is built from TRBV6-5 and TRBJ1-1; D not resolved. Germline CDR1 and CDR2: MNHEY and SVGAGI. V lost 5 bases and J 11 bases, leaving 15 bases between the germline ends. CDR3 size: 12 residues. The CDR3 sequence is CASSPPGLSAFF. In DNA, the CDR3 is TGTGCCAGCAGTCCCCCCGGACTTTCGGCTTTCTTT.

This clonotype has at least ten counts. This chain uses TRBV7-2 with TRBJ1-2, with 7 positions matching TRBD1. The V segment lost 6 bases and the J segment 2 bases; nucleotides outside the gene matches: 6. CDR3 length equals 14 residues. Germline assignment: CDR1 SGHTA and CDR2 FQGNSA. The CDR3 loop is CASSLSTGNYGYTF. In nucleotides, the CDR3 is TGTGCCAGCAGTTTATCGACAGGGAACTATGGCTACACCTTC. The entire variable domain, with the rest obtained from reference TRBV7-2 and TRBJ1-2, is as follows: GAGVSQSPSNKVTEKGKDVELRCDPISGHTALYWYRQSLGQGLEFLIYFQGNSAPDKSGLPSDRFSAERTGGSVSTLTIQRTQQEDSAVYLCASSLSTGNYGYTFGSGTRLTVV.

J is TRBJ2-3 and V is TRBV12-3 or TRBV12-4; 7 nucleotides match TRBD1. Trimming cost V 7 bases and J 0 bases; bases outside gene matches: 7. The CDR3 loop spans 15 amino acids. The CDR3 DNA is TGTGCCAGCACCGACCGGGACAGAAGCACAGATACGCAGTATTTT. It translates to CASTDRDRSTDTQYF.

In its sample, this clonotype was seen a few times. The chain employs TRBV6-2 or TRBV6-3 and TRBJ2-5; D possibly corresponds to TRBD1 (6 bases). This CDR3 is 14 amino acids long. The V and J ends lost 6 bases and 2 bases respectively, with 13 bases between them. In germline, CDR1 is MNHEY, CDR2 SVGEGT. CDR3 protein: CASRGEQGQETQYF. The CDR3, as DNA: TGTGCCAGCAGGGGAGAACAGGGTCAAGAGACCCAGTACTTC.